This T cell receptor (beta chain) emerged from a study of T-cell memory formation after mild COVID-19. V lost 1 base and J 0 bases, leaving 9 bases between the germline ends. Germline CDR1 is SGHTA and CDR2 is FQGNSA. CDR3 length: 15 residues. In TCRdb, the 5' RACE reads were re-called with MiXCR into one record per CDR3 protein. The sample consists of tens of thousands of distinct CDR3 sequences, around a tenth of them appearing once. Sequenced material: PBMCs or a T cell subset sorted from them (not recorded which). This sequence joins TRBV7-2 and TRBJ1-1; D possibly corresponds to TRBD1 (5 bases). The clonotype originates from a man aged 18-30 years who had mild COVID-19 (a few samples of this study predate the infection). Cell type and time point are not known. The CDR3 region has the DNA TGTGCCAGCAGCTTAGTGCCGGGGCTGAACACTGAAGCTTTCTTT. Protein sequence: CASSLVPGLNTEAFF.